This T cell receptor beta chain stems from a study of response to subunit inactivated influenza vaccine. The study, taken as a whole, reports: T cells newly recruited by each seasonal influenza vaccination are few, the authors suggested.

MiXCR, applied by TCRdb to the RT-PCR reads, yields one record per CDR3 protein. The sample comprises more than 450,000 distinct CDR3 sequences, around 8% of which are singletons, and roughly 13% rests with the top ten. The ends lost 0 bases at V and 4 bases at J; junction bases unmatched: 1. This CDR3 has 15 amino acids. CDR1 MNHEY and CDR2 SMNVEV come from the germline V gene (reference sequence). This clonotype was recorded at least ten times. Its matching antigen is unknown. This TCR derives from a man between 50 and 69 years old who received an inactivated influenza vaccine. The chain combines TRBV27 with TRBJ2-2; TRBD1 matches at 8 bases. The sequencing here drew on PBMCs from blood, taken less than 25 months after vaccination. CDR3 in DNA: TGTGCCAGCAGTTTATCTCAGGGGGCCACCGGGGAGCTGTTTTTT. Protein: CASSLSQGATGELFF.